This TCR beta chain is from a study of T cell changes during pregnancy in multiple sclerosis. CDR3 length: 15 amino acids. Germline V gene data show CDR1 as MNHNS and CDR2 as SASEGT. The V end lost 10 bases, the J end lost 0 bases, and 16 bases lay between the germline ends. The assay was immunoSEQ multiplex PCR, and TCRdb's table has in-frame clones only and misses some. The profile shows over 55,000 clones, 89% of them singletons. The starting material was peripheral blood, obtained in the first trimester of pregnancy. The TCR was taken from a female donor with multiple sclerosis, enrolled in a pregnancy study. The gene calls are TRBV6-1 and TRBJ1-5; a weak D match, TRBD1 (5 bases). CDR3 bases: TGTGCCACACGAAGAGACAGCGCTAGCAATCAGCCCCAGCATTTT. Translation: CATRRDSASNQPQHF.